A selection of T cell receptor beta chains follows, all from one sample in a study of shared clonotypes between healthy human individuals. Produced via immunoSEQ multiplex PCR; TCRdb's table is partial and in-frame only. The data hold some 2,500,000 clones, with over 85% observed a single time. Specimen: naive CD4+ T cells from PBMCs. All receptors derive from a man in his late teens or twenties in good health. Some clones in this sample may be carry-over from other donors' samples. Each CDR3 is given with its conserved first and last residue. A D gene is named only where the DNA matches it firmly. Size is stated for part of the rows, as once, few or many counts, or as a class when the clone is expanded.

size: .; J: TRBJ1-5; V: TRBV30; D: .; CDR3: CAWSAGDSNQPQHF; DNA: TGTGCCTGGAGTGCGGGGGACAGCAATCAGCCCCAGCATTTT
size: .; J: TRBJ2-1; V: TRBV5-1; D: .; CDR3: CASTREGGIHYNEQFF; DNA: TGCGCCAGCACTCGTGAGGGGGGCATTCACTACAATGAGCAGTTCTTC
size: .; J: TRBJ1-1; V: TRBV28; D: .; CDR3: CASSLWRGGTEAFF; DNA: TGCGCCAGCAGTTTGTGGCGGGGTGGCACTGAAGCTTTCTTT
size: .; J: TRBJ2-5; V: TRBV4-3; D: TRBD1; CDR3: CASSQVWGQGQETQYF; DNA: TGCGCCAGCAGCCAAGTGTGGGGACAGGGACAAGAGACCCAGTACTTC
size: once; J: TRBJ2-1; V: TRBV14; D: TRBD2; CDR3: CASSLGLAGYNEQFF; DNA: TGTGCCAGCAGCCTGGGACTAGCGGGGTACAATGAGCAGTTCTTC
size: .; J: TRBJ1-4; V: TRBV5-1; D: .; CDR3: CASSPTVHEKLFF; DNA: TGCGCCAGCAGCCCTACAGTGCATGAAAAACTGTTTTTT
size: .; J: TRBJ1-1; V: TRBV5-1; D: .; CDR3: CASSLGQNFEAFF; DNA: TGCGCCAGCAGCTTGGGACAGAACTTTGAAGCTTTCTTT
size: .; J: TRBJ1-2; V: TRBV27; D: .; CDR3: CASSPGTERYGYTF; DNA: TGTGCCAGCAGTCCAGGGACGGAACGCTATGGCTACACCTTC
size: .; J: TRBJ2-7; V: TRBV11-2; D: TRBD1; CDR3: CASSFLPRQGSYEQYF; DNA: TGTGCCAGCAGCTTTCTTCCTCGACAGGGCTCCTACGAGCAGTACTTC
size: .; J: TRBJ2-5; V: TRBV10-3; D: .; CDR3: CAIRVGPWETQYF; DNA: TGTGCCATCAGGGTGGGACCTTGGGAGACCCAGTACTTC
size: .; J: TRBJ2-2; V: TRBV5-1; D: .; CDR3: CASSSPSGGLNRGGELFF; DNA: TGCGCCAGCAGCTCTCCGTCAGGGGGGCTAAACCGAGGCGGGGAGCTGTTTTTT
size: .; J: TRBJ1-4; V: TRBV6-1; D: .; CDR3: CASSPLAEKLFF; DNA: TGTGCCAGCAGTCCTCTGGCCGAAAAACTGTTTTTT
size: .; J: TRBJ2-4; V: TRBV5-6; D: .; CDR3: CASSLVRDSAKNIQYF; DNA: TGTGCCAGCAGCTTGGTGCGGGACTCAGCCAAAAACATTCAGTACTTC
size: once; J: TRBJ1-2; V: TRBV4-3; D: .; CDR3: CASSRDRGPARGGYTF; DNA: TGCGCCAGCAGCCGAGATCGGGGGCCCGCGAGAGGTGGCTACACCTTC
size: .; J: TRBJ2-4; V: TRBV4-2; D: TRBD2; CDR3: CASSRRTSGSHGDIQYF; DNA: TGTGCCAGCAGCCGCCGGACTAGCGGGAGCCATGGGGACATTCAGTACTTC
size: once; J: TRBJ2-2; V: TRBV19; D: .; CDR3: CASTLPRPNTGELFF; DNA: TGTGCCAGTACTCTCCCCAGACCGAACACCGGGGAGCTGTTTTTT
size: once; J: TRBJ1-2; V: TRBV10-1; D: .; CDR3: CASSLRGFYGYTF; DNA: TGCGCCAGTTCATTGAGGGGGTTCTATGGCTACACCTTC
size: once; J: TRBJ1-2; V: TRBV5-1; D: TRBD1; CDR3: CASSTGERSYGYTF; DNA: TGCGCCAGCAGCACAGGGGAAAGGTCGTATGGCTACACCTTC
size: .; J: TRBJ1-2; V: TRBV5-1; D: TRBD1; CDR3: CASSLPQGEGGYTF; DNA: TGCGCCAGCAGCTTGCCACAGGGGGAGGGTGGCTACACCTTC
size: .; J: TRBJ2-3; V: TRBV5-1; D: TRBD1; CDR3: CASSSMTGTTDTQYF; DNA: TGCGCCAGCAGCTCCATGACAGGGACCACAGATACGCAGTATTTT
size: .; J: TRBJ2-7; V: TRBV7-9; D: TRBD1; CDR3: CASSLSSEGAHEQYF; DNA: TGTGCCAGCAGCTTAAGTTCTGAGGGGGCCCACGAGCAGTACTTC
size: .; J: TRBJ1-3; V: TRBV19; D: .; CDR3: CASSMGAGHLAGNTIYF; DNA: TGTGCCAGTAGTATGGGAGCCGGACACCTAGCTGGAAACACCATATATTTT